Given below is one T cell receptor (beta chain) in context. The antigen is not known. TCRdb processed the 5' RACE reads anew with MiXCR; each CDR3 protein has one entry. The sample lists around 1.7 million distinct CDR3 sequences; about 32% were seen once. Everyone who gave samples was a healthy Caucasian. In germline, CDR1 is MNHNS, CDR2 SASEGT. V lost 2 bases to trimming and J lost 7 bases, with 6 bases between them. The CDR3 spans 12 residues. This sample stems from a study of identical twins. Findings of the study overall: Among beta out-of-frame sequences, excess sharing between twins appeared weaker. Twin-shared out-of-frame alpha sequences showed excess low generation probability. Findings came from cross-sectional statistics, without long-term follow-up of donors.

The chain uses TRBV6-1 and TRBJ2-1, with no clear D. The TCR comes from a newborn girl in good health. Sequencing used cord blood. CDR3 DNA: TGTGCCAGCAGTGAACTGAGGAATGAGCAGTTCTTC. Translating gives CASSELRNEQFF.